The T cell receptor beta chain under discussion was sequenced for a study of T cell repertoires in cytomegalovirus infection. Background on the study: Recently identified HLA-C-restricted and well-studied HLA-B-restricted CMV epitopes were used. Indications came from public TCR beta signatures; they pointed to CMV infection and to a matching HLA type. Study-wide results and limits: There were HLA-C-restricted CMV-specific TCR beta clonotypes dominating the ex vivo response.

MiXCR, applied by TCRdb to the reads, yields one record per CDR3 protein. The table includes under 500,000 distinct CDR3 sequences, about 39% detected once. This CDR3 has 15 amino acids. The germline V gene encodes CDR1 DFQATT and CDR2 SNEGSKA (reference sequence). On this clonotype itself: The antigen remains undetermined.

The source is a human donor in good health (CMV status not recorded). Some clones in this sample may be carry-over from other donors' samples. The V call is TRBV20-1, the J call TRBJ2-1, with 9 bases matching TRBD2. Sequencing used cultured PBMCs, obtained from culture after CMV antigen stimulation. The CDR3 coding sequence is TGCAGCCCCGGACTTAGGGCGGGGGGGCCCAATGAGCAGTTCTTC. Protein: CSPGLRAGGPNEQFF.